This T cell receptor (beta chain) was recovered during a study of vaccination effects on CD4 cells after COVID-19. Study details: Median timing of post-vaccine samples was 72 days after the second dose.

Clones were read by immunoSEQ multiplex PCR, and TCRdb kept only the in-frame ones, dropping some. The repertoire holds approximately 24,000 clones, around 81% seen once, with approximately 5.1% in the top ten. Sequencing followed a ViraFEST assay step that expanded antigen-specific CD4+ T cells with viral peptide pools. Isolation of CD4+ T cells took place after approximately 10 days of culture. Vaccine administered to participants consisted of two doses of either BNT162b2 or mRNA-1273. No vaccinee had earlier SARS-CoV-2 infection, and nucleocapsid antibodies were negative. Cultivation was performed at 1.5 million to 2.5 million PBMC per well with roughly 9.1 IU/ml IL-2 and 7.5 to 10 ug/ml peptides added. On days 3 and 7, fresh IL-2 medium replaced half the medium. Germline lookup yields CDR1 SNHLY and CDR2 FYNNEI. This CDR3 has 14 residues. V was pared by 6 bases and J by 4 bases, with 15 bases between.

As for this clone: What it binds is unknown.

The TCR was taken from a human donor who received a COVID-19 vaccine. Some clones in this sample may be carry-over from other donors' samples. The V call is TRBV2, the J call TRBJ1-1; D might be TRBD1 (6 bases). Sequencing was performed on CD4+ T cells from PBMCs cultured with SARS-CoV-2 spike peptides, taken after COVID-19 vaccination. The CDR3, as DNA: TGTGCCAGCAGGTACAGAGAGGGGGGCACTGAAGCTTTCTTT. Protein sequence: CASRYREGGTEAFF.